This T cell receptor beta chain was observed in a study of cytomegalovirus exposure and HLA in healthy donors. This CDR3 region has 14 residues. V lost 0 bases and J lost 2, with 6 bases in between. Germline V gene lookup returns CDR1 SGHRS and CDR2 YFSETQ. It was with 60 Vbeta and 13 Jbeta primers that the PCR ran. Repertoires were generated with immunoSEQ multiplex PCR, while TCRdb's copy carries only in-frame clones and drops some. The sample contains roughly 200,000 clones, roughly three quarters of which appear only once. The chain couples TRBV5-1 to TRBJ2-1, with a tentative D call TRBD2 (6 bases). Specimen: PBMCs. The TCR sequence derives from a male donor in good health and CMV-seronegative. The CDR3 nucleotides read TGCGCCAGCAGCTTGGGGACTACCTACAATGAGCAGTTCTTC. Translation gives CASSLGTTYNEQFF.